This T cell receptor (beta chain) is from a study of graft-versus-host responses after intestinal transplantation. The assay was immunoSEQ multiplex PCR, and TCRdb's table has in-frame clones only and misses some. The sample has over 85,000 clones, over 90% seen once; the top ten hold roughly 0.18%. A remark on this clone: Its cognate antigen is unknown.

Germline V gene data show CDR1 as LNHNV and CDR2 as YYDKDF (reference sequence). After removal of 0 bases from V and 0 bases from J, the junction contained 9 bases not matched to a gene. This CDR3 is 20 amino acids long. Findings and limits, study-wide: Some patients had graft-donor T cell macrochimerism. In their allografts, the ratios of graft-versus-host to host-versus-graft T cell clones were high.

Here the sequenced sample was unstimulated CD4+ T cells sorted from spleen or lymph node cells, taken before transplant. This receptor was identified in a human donor who was the organ donor for an intestinal transplant. This chain links TRBV15 with TRBJ2-2; TRBD2 aligns across 11 bases. The CDR3 here is CATSRDLPTSGGTNTGELFF. In nucleotides, the CDR3 is TGTGCCACCAGCAGAGATCTCCCCACTAGCGGGGGAACGAACACCGGGGAGCTGTTTTTT.